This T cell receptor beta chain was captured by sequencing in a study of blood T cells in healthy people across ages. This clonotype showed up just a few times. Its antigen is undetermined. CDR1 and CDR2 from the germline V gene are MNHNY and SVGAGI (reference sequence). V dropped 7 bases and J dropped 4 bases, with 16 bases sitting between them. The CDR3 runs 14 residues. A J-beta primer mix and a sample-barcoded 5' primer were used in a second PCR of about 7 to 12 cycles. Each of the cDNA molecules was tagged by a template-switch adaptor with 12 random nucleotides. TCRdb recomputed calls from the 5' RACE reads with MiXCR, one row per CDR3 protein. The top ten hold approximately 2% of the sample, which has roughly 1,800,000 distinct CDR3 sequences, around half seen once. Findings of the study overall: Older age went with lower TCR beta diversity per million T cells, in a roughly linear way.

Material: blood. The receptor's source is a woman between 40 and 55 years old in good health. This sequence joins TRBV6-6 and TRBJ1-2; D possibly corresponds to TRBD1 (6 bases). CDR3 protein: CASNSLGAAYGYTF. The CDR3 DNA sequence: TGTGCCAGCAATAGTCTGGGGGCAGCCTATGGCTACACCTTC.